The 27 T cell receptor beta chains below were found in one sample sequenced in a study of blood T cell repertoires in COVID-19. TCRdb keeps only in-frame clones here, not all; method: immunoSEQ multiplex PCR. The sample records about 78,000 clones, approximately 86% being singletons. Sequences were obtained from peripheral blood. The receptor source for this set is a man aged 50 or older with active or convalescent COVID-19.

CDR3 DNA sequence: TGTGCCAGCTCACCACTGGGGAGCTTGAACACTGAAGCTTTCTTT. It yields the protein CASSPLGSLNTEAFF. The chain is built from TRBV18 and TRBJ1-1; unclear D gene. This CDR3 is built from 15 residues. Per the germline V gene, CDR1 is KGHSH and CDR2 is LQKENI. The V end was cut by 1 base, the J end by 0 bases, with 9 bases between.

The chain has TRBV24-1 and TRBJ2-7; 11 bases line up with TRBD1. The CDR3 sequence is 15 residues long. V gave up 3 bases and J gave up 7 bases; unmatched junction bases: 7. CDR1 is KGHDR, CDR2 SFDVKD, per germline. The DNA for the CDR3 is TGTGCCACCAGTGATACAGGGACAGGGGGTAGGGAGCAGTACTTC. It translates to CATSDTGTGGREQYF.

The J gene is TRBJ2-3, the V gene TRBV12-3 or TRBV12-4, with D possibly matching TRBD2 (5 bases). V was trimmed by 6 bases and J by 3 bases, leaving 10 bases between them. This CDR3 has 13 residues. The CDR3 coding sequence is TGTGCCAGCAGCCAAAGCGGAACAGATACGCAGTATTTT. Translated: CASSQSGTDTQYF.

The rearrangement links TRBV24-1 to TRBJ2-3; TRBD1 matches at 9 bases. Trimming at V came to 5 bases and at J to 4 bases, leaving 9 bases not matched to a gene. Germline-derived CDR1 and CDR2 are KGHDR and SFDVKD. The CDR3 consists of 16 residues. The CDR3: CATSGSRTGEADTQYF. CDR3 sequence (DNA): TGTGCCACCAGTGGCTCCAGGACAGGGGAAGCAGATACGCAGTATTTT.

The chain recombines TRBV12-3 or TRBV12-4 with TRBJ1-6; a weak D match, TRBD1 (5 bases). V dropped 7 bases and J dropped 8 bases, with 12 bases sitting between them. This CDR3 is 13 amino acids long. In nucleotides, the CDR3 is TGTGCCAGCATGGGGGGGTCAGATTCACCCCTCCACTTT. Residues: CASMGGSDSPLHF.

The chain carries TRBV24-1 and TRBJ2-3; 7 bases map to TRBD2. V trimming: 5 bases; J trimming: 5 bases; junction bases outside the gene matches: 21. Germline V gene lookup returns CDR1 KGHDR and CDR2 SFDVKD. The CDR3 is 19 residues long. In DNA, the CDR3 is TGTGCCACCAGTGGGGTAGCGGGCCAGGTGGGGCACGGACAAGATACGCAGTATTTT. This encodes CATSGVAGQVGHGQDTQYF.

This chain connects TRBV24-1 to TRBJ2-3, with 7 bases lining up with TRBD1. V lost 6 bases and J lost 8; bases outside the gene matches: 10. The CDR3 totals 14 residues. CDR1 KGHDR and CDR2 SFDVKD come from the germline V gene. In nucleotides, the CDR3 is TGTGCCACCAGTCTCGGACAGGCCCCAGGTACGCAGTATTTT. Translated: CATSLGQAPGTQYF.

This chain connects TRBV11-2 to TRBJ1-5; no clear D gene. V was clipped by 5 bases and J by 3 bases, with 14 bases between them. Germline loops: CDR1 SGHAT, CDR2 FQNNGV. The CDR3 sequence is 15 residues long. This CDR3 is CASSKRVGDNQPQHF. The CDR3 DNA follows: TGTGCCAGCAGCAAGAGGGTCGGGGACAATCAGCCCCAGCATTTT.

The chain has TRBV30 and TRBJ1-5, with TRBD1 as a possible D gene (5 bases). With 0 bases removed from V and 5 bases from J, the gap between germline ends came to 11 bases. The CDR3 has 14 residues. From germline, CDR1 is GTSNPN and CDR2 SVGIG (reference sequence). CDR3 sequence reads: CAWSVGQVDQPQHF. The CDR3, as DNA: TGTGCCTGGAGTGTGGGGCAGGTGGATCAGCCCCAGCATTTT.

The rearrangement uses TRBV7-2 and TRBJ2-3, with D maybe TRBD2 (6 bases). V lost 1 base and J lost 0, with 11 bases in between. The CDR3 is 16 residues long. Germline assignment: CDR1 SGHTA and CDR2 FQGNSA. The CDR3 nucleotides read TGTGCCAGCAGCTTAGTGGGCGGGGACAGCACAGATACGCAGTATTTT. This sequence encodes CASSLVGGDSTDTQYF. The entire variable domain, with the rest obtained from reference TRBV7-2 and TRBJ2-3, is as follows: GAGVSQSPSNKVTEKGKDVELRCDPISGHTALYWYRQSLGQGLEFLIYFQGNSAPDKSGLPSDRFSAERTGGSVSTLTIQRTQQEDSAVYLCASSLVGGDSTDTQYFGPGTRLTVL.

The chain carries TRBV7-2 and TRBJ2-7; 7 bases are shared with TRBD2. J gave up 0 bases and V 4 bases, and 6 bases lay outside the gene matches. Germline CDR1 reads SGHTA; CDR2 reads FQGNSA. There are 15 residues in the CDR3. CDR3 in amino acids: CASSSQRGPSYEQYF. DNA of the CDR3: TGTGCCAGCAGCTCCCAGCGGGGACCCTCCTACGAGCAGTACTTC.

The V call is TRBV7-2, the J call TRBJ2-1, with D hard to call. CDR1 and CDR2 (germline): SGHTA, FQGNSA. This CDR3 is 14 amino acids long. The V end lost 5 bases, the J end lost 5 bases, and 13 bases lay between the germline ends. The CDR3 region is CASSARVLNNEQFF. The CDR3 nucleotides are TGTGCCAGCAGCGCCCGGGTTCTTAACAATGAGCAGTTCTTC.

This CDR3 reads CASSFFTGTGNQPQHF. The CDR3 coding sequence is TGTGCCAGCAGCTTTTTTACAGGGACAGGAAATCAGCCCCAGCATTTT. V and J are TRBV5-6 and TRBJ1-5, with TRBD1 matching 8 bases. The CDR3 totals 16 residues. The J segment lost 4 bases and the V segment lost 2 bases, leaving 8 bases of the junction unmatched. Germline values: CDR1 SGHDT, CDR2 YYEEEE.

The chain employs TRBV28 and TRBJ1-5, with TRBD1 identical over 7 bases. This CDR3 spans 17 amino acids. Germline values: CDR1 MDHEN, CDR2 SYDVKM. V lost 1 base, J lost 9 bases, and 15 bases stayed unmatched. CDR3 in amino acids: CASSLSGPGGEGRPQHF. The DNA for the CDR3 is TGTGCCAGCAGTTTATCCGGACCAGGGGGAGAGGGTCGGCCCCAGCATTTT.

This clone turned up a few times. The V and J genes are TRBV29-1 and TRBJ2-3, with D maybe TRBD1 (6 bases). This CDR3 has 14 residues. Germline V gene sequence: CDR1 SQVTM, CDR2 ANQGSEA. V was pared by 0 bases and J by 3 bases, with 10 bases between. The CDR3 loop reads CSVEEQRGTDTQYF. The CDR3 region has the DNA TGCAGCGTTGAAGAGCAAAGGGGGACAGATACGCAGTATTTT.

The CDR3 spells CASNRESGTGKGAFF. The CDR3 DNA follows: TGTGCCAGCAATAGGGAATCCGGGACAGGGAAGGGCGCTTTCTTT. This chain uses TRBV2 with TRBJ1-1; 9 bases are a match to TRBD1. The CDR3 is 15 residues long. Germline-derived CDR1 and CDR2 are SNHLY and FYNNEI. Germline trimming cut 7 bases from V and 11 bases from J; bases unmatched to any gene: 17.

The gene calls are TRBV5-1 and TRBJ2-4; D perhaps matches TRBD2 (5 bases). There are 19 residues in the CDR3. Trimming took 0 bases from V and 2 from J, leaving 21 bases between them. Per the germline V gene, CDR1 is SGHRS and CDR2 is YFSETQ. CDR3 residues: CASSLGGAGISETKNIQYF. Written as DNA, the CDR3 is TGCGCCAGCAGCTTGGGAGGCGCGGGCATATCTGAGACCAAAAACATTCAGTACTTC.

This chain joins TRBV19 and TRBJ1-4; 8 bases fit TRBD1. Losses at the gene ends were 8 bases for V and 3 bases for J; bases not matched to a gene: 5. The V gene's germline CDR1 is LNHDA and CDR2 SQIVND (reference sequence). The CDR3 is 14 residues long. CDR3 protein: CASEDRAANEKLFF. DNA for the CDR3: TGTGCCAGTGAGGACAGGGCGGCTAATGAAAAACTGTTTTTT.

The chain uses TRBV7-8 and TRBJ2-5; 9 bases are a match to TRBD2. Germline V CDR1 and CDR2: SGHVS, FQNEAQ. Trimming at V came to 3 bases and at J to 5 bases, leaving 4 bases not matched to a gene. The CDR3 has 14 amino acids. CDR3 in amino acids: CASSFVAGDETQYF. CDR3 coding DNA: TGTGCCAGCAGCTTTGTAGCGGGGGATGAGACCCAGTACTTC.

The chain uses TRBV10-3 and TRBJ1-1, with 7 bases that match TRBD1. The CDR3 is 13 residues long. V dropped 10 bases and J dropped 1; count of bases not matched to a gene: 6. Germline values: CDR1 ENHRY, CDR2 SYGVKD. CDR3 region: CATRQGPNTEAFF. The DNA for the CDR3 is TGTGCCACGAGACAGGGACCGAACACTGAAGCTTTCTTT.

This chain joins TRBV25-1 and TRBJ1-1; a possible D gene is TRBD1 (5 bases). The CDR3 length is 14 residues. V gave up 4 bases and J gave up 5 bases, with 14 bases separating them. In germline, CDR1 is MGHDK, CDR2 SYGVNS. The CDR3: CASSGSGGTTEAFF. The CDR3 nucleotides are TGTGCCAGCAGTGGATCTGGGGGGACTACTGAAGCTTTCTTT.

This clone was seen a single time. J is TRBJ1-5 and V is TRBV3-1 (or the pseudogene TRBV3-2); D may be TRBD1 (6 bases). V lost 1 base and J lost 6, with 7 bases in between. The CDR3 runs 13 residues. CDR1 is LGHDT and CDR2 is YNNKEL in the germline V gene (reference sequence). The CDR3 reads CASSQADSQPQHF. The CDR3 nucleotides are TGTGCCAGCAGCCAAGCGGACAGTCAGCCCCAGCATTTT.

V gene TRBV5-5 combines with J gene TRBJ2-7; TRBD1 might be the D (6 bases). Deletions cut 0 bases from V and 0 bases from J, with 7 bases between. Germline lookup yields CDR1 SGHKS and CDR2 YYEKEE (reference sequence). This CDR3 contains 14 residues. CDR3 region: CASSLGTASYEQYF. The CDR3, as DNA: TGTGCCAGCAGCTTGGGGACAGCCTCCTACGAGCAGTACTTC.

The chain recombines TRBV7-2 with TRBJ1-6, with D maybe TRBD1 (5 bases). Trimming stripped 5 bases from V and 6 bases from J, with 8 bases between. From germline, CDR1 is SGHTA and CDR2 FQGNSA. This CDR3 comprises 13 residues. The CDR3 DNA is TGTGCCAGCAGCCCGGGGGGTAATTCACCCCTCCACTTT. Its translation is CASSPGGNSPLHF.

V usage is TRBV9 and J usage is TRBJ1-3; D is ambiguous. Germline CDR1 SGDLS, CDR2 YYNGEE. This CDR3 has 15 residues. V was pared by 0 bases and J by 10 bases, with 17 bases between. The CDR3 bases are TGTGCCAGCAGCGTAGATGACGGACTACCTTTGACCATATATTTT. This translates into CASSVDDGLPLTIYF.

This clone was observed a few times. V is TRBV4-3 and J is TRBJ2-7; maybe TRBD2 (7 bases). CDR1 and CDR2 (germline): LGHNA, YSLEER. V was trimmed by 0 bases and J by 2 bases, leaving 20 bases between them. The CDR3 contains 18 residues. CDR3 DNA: TGCGCCAGCAGCCAAGAAGTAGGAACGGGGGGCAGGCCCTACGAGCAGTACTTC. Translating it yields CASSQEVGTGGRPYEQYF.

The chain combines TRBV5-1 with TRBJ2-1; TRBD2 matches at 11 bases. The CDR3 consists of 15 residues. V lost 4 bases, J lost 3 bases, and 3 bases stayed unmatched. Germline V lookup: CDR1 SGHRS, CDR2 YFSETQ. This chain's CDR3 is CASSVAGGDYNEQFF. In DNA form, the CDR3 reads TGCGCCAGCAGCGTAGCGGGGGGGGACTACAATGAGCAGTTCTTC.